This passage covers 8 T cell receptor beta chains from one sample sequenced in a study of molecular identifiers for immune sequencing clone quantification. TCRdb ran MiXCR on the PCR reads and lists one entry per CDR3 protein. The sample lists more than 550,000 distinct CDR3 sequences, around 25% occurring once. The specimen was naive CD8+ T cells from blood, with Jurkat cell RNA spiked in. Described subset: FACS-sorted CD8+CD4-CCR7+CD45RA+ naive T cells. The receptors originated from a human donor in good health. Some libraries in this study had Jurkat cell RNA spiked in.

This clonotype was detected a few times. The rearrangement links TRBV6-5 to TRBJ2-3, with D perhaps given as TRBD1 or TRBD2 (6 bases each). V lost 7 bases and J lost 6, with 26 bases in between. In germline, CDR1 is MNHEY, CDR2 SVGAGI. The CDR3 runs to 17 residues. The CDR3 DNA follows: TGTGCCAGCACTCAACAGGGACCCGAGGGCGGGATTGATACGCAGTATTTT. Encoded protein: CASTQQGPEGGIDTQYF.

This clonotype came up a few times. The CDR3 bases are TGTGCCTGGCGGGACAGGTCTTACCCTTACGAGCAGTACTTC. It translates to CAWRDRSYPYEQYF. The chain carries TRBV30 and TRBJ2-7, with 8 bases lining up with TRBD1. The germline CDR1 and CDR2 sequences are GTSNPN and SVGIG (reference sequence). The J segment lost 4 bases and the V segment lost 5 bases, leaving 10 bases of the junction unmatched. CDR3 length: 14 amino acids.

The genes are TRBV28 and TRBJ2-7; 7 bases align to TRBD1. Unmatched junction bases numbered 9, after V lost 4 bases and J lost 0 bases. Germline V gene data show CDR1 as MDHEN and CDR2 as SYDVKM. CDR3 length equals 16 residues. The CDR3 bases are TGTGCCAGCAGTTACCCCCCGGCAGGGGGCTCCTACGAGCAGTACTTC. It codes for CASSYPPAGGSYEQYF.

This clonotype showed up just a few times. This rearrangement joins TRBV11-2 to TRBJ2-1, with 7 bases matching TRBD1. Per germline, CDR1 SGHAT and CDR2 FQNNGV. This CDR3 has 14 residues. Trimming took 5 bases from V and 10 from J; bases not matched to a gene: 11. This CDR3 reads CASSTRQGYIEQFF. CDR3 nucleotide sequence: TGTGCCAGCAGCACAAGACAGGGCTACATCGAGCAGTTCTTC.

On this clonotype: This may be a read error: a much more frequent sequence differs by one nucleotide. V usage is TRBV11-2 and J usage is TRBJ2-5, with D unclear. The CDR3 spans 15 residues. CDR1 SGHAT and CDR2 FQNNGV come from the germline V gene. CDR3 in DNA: TGTGCCAGCAGCTCCGATTGGTCGTTGCAAGGGACCCAGTACTTC. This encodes CASSSDWSLQGTQYF.

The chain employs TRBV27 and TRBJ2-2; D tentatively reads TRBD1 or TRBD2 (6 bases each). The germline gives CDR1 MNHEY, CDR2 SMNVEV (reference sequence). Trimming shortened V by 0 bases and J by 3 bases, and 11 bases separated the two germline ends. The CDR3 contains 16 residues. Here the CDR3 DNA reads TGTGCCAGCAGTTTATCTAGGAGGGGGGACACCGGGGAGCTGTTTTTT. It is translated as CASSLSRRGDTGELFF.

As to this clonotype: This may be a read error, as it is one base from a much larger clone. The CDR3 loop reads CASSRTDGLYSNQPQHF. The CDR3 DNA follows: TGTGCCAGCAGCCGGACGGATGGTCTATATAGCAATCAGCCCCAGCATTTT. The chain uses TRBV6-2 or TRBV6-3 and TRBJ1-5; D remains unclear. From germline, CDR1 is MNHEY and CDR2 SVGEGT. V lost 6 bases to trimming and J lost 0 bases, with 18 bases between them. The CDR3 has 17 amino acids.

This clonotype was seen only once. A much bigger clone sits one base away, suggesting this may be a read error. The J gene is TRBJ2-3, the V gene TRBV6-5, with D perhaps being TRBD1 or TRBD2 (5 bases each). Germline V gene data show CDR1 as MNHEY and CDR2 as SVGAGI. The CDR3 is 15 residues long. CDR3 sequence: CACSYSPSGPDTQYF. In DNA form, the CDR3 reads TGTGCCTGCAGTTACTCCCCTTCGGGGCCGGATACGCAGTATTTT.